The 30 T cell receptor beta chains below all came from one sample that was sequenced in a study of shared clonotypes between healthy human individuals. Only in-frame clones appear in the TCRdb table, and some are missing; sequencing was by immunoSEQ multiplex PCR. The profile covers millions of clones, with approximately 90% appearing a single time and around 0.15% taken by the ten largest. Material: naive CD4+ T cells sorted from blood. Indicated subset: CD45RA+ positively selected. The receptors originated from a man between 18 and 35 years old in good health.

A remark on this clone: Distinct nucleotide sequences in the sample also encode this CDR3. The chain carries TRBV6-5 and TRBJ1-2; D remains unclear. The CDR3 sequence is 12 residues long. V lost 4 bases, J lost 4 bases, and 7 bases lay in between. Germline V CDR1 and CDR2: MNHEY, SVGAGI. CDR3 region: CASSSPSYGYTF. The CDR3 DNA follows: TGTGCCAGCAGTTCTCCCTCCTATGGCTACACCTTC.

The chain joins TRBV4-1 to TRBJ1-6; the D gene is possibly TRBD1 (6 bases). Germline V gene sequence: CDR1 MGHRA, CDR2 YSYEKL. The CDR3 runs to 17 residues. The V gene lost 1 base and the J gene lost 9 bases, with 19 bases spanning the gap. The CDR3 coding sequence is TGCGCCAGCAGCCAAGGTGAACAGGGAGTTTCTACTTCACCCCTCCACTTT. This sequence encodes CASSQGEQGVSTSPLHF.

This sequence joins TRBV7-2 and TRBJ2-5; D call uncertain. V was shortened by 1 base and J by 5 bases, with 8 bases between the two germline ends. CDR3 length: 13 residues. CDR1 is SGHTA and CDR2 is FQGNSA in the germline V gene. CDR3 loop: CASSLDWLETQYF. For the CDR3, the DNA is TGTGCCAGCAGCTTAGATTGGTTGGAGACCCAGTACTTC.

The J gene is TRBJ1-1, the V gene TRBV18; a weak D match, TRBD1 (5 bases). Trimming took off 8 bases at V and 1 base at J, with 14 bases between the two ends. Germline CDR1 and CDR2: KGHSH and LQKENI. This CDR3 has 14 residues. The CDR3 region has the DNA TGTGCCAGCGCTATAAGAGGGGAGAACACTGAAGCTTTCTTT. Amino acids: CASAIRGENTEAFF.

This CDR3 is CASSEVTGNTEAFF. The CDR3 DNA sequence: TGTGCCAGCAGTGAAGTGACAGGTAACACTGAAGCTTTCTTT. The rearrangement joins TRBV6-1 to TRBJ1-1; maybe TRBD1 (6 bases). The length of the CDR3 is 14 residues. Looked up from germline, CDR1 is MNHNS and CDR2 is SASEGT. V was shortened by 1 base and J by 2 bases, with 8 bases between the two germline ends.

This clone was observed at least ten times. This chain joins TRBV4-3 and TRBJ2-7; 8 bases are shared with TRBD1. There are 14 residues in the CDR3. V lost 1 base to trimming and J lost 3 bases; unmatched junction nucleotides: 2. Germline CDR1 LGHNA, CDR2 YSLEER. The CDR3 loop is CASSQGGTGYEQYF. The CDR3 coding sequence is TGCGCCAGCAGCCAAGGCGGGACAGGCTACGAGCAGTACTTC.

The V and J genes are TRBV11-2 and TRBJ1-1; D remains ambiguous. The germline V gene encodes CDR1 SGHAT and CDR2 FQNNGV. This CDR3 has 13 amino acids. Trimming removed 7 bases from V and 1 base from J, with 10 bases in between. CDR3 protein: CASTLRENTEAFF. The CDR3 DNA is TGTGCCAGCACGTTAAGGGAGAACACTGAAGCTTTCTTT.

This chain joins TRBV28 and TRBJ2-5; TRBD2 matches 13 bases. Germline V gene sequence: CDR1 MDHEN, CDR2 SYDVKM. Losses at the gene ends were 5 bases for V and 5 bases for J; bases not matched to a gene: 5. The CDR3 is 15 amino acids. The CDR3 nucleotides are TGTGCCAGCAGTCCGGGACTAGCGGGGTCTGAGACCCAGTACTTC. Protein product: CASSPGLAGSETQYF.

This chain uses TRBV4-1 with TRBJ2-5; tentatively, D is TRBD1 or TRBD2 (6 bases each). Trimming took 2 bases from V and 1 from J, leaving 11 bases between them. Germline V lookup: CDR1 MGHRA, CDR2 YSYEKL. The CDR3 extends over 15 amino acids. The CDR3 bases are TGCGCCAGCAGCCAAAAGGGGGGTCCCCAAGAGACCCAGTACTTC. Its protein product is CASSQKGGPQETQYF.

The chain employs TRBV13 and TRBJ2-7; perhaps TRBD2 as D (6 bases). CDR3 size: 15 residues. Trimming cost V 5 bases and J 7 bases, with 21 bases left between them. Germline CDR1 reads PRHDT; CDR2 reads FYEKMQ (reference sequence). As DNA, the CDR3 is TGTGCCAGCAGCCCGAGGGACTCCGGCATTTGGGAGCAGTACTTC. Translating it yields CASSPRDSGIWEQYF.

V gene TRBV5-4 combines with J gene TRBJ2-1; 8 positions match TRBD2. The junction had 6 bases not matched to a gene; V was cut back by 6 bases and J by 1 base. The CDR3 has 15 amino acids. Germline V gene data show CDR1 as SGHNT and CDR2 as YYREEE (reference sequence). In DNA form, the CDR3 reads TGTGCCAGCATTAAGCGGGAGTCGTCCTACAATGAGCAGTTCTTC. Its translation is CASIKRESSYNEQFF.

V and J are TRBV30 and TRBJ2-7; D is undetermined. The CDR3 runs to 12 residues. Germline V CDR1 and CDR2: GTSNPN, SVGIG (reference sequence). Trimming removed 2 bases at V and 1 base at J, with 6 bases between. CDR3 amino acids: CAWSIASYEQYF. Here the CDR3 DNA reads TGTGCCTGGAGTATCGCTTCCTACGAGCAGTACTTC.

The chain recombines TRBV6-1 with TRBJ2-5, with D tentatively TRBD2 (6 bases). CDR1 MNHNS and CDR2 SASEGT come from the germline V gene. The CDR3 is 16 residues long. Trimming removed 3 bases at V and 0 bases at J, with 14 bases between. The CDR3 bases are TGTGCCAGCAGTGACCTCGGGGGACCGTACCAAGAGACCCAGTACTTC. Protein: CASSDLGGPYQETQYF.

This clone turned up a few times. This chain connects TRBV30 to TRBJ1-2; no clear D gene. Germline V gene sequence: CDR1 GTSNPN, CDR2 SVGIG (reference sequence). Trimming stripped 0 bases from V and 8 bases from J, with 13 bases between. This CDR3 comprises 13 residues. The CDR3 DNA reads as TGTGCCTGGAGTGTTTCCCCTCCGTCAGGCTACACCTTC. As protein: CAWSVSPPSGYTF. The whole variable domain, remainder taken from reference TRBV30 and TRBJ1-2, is SQTIHQWPATLVQPVGSPLSLECTVEGTSNPNLYWYRQAAGRGLQLLFYSVGIGQISSEVPQNLSASRPQDRQFILSSKKLLLSDSGFYLCAWSVSPPSGYTFGSGTRLTVV.

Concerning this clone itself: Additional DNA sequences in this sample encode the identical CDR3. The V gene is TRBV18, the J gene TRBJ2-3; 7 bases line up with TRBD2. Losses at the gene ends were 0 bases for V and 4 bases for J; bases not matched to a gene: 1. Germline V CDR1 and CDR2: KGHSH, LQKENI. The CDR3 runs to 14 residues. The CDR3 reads CASSPPAGADTQYF. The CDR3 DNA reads TGTGCCAGCTCACCACCGGCGGGGGCAGATACGCAGTATTTT. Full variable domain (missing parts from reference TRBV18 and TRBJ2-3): NAGVMQNPRHLVRRRGQEARLRCSPMKGHSHVYWYRQLPEEGLKFMVYLQKENIIDESGMPKERFSAEFPKEGPSILRIQQVVRGDSAAYFCASSPPAGADTQYFGPGTRLTVL.

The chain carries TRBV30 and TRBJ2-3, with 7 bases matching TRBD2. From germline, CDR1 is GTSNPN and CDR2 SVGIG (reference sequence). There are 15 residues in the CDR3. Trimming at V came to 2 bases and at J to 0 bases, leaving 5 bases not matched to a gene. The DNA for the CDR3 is TGTGCCTGGAGTCCGCTAGCGGTTAGCACAGATACGCAGTATTTT. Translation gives CAWSPLAVSTDTQYF.

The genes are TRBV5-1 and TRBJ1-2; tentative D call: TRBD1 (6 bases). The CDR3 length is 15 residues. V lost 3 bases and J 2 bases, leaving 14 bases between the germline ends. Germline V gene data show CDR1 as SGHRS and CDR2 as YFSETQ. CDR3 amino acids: CASSWTTDRNYGYTF. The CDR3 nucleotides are TGCGCCAGCAGCTGGACCACAGACAGGAACTATGGCTACACCTTC.

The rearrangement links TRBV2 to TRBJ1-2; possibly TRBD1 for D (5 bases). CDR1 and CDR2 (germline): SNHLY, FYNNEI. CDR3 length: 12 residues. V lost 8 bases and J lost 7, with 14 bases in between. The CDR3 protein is CASRDPLVGYTF. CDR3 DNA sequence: TGTGCCAGCCGGGACCCCTTGGTTGGCTACACCTTC.

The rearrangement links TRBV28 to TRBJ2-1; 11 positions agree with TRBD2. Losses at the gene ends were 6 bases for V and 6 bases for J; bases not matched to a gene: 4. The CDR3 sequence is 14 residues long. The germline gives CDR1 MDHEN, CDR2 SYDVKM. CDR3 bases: TGTGCCAGCAGCTTAGCGGGGGGGGCCAATGAGCAGTTCTTC. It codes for CASSLAGGANEQFF.

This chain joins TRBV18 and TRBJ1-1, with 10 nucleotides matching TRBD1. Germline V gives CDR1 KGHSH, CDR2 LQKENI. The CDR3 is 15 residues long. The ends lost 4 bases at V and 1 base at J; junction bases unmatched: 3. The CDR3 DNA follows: TGTGCCAGCTCACAAGGGACAGGGGCGAACACTGAAGCTTTCTTT. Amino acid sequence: CASSQGTGANTEAFF.

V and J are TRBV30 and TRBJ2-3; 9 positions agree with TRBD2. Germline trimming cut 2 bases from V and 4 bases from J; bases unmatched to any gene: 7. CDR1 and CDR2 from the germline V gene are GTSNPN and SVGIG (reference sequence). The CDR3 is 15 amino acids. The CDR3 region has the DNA TGTGCCTGGAGTCGTGCGGGAGGGATCCCAGATACGCAGTATTTT. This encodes CAWSRAGGIPDTQYF. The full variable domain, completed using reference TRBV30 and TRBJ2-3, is SQTIHQWPATLVQPVGSPLSLECTVEGTSNPNLYWYRQAAGRGLQLLFYSVGIGQISSEVPQNLSASRPQDRQFILSSKKLLLSDSGFYLCAWSRAGGIPDTQYFGPGTRLTVL.

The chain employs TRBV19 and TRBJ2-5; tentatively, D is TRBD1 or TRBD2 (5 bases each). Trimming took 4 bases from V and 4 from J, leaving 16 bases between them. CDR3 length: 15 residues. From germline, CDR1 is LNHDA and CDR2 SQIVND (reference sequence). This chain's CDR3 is CASSTGPSSGETQYF. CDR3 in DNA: TGTGCCAGTAGTACGGGACCCTCAAGCGGAGAGACCCAGTACTTC.

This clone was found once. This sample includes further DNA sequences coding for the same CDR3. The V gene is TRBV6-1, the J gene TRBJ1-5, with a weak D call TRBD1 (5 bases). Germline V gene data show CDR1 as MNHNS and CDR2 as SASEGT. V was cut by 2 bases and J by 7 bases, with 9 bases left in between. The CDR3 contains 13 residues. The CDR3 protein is CASSESGNQPQHF. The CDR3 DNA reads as TGTGCCAGCAGTGAATCAGGGAACCAGCCCCAGCATTTT.

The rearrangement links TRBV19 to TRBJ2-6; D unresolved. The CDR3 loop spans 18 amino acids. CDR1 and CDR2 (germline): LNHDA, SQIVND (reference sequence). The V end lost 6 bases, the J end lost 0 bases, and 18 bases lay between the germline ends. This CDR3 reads CASRTQGAVSSGANVLTF. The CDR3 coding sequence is TGTGCCAGTAGGACTCAAGGTGCCGTGAGCTCTGGGGCCAACGTCCTGACTTTC.

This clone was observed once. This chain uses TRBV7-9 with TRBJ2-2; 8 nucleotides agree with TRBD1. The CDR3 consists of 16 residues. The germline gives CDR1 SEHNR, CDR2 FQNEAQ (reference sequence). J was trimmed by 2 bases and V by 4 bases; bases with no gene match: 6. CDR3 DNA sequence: TGTGCCAGCAGCTGGACAGGGCCCCCTAACACCGGGGAGCTGTTTTTT. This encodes CASSWTGPPNTGELFF.

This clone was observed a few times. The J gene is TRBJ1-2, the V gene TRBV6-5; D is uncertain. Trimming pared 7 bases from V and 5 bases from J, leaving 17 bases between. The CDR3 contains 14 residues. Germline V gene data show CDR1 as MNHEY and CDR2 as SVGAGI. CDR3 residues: CASTRGRRPYGYTF. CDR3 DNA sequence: TGTGCCAGCACTCGTGGACGGCGGCCTTATGGCTACACCTTC.

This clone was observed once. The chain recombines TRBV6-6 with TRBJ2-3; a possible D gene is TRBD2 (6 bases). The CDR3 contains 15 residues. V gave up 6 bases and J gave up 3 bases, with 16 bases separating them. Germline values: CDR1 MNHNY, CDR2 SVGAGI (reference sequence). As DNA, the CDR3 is TGTGCCAGCAGCCCTCGGGGACTCGCGACAGATACGCAGTATTTT. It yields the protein CASSPRGLATDTQYF.

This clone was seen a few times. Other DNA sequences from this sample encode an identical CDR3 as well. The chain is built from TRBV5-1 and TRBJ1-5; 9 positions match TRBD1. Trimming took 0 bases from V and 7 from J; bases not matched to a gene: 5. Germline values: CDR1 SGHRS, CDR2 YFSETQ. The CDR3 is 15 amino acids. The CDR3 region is CASSLGGTGTQPQHF. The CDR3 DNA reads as TGCGCCAGCAGCTTGGGAGGGACAGGGACGCAGCCCCAGCATTTT.

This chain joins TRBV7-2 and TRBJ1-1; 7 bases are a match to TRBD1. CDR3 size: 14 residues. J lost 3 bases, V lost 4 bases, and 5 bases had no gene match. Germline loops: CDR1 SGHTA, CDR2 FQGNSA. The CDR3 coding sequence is TGTGCCAGCAGCTCGCCTACAGGGGACACTGAAGCTTTCTTT. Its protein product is CASSSPTGDTEAFF.

The CDR3: CASSQTKDQPQHF. CDR3 DNA sequence: TGTGCCAGCTCACAAACCAAGGATCAGCCCCAGCATTTT. The J gene is TRBJ1-5, the V gene TRBV18, with D unresolved. This CDR3 has 13 residues. Germline V CDR1 and CDR2: KGHSH, LQKENI. The V end was cut by 4 bases, the J end by 5 bases, with 9 bases between.